The rows below give T cell receptor beta chains drawn from one sample of a study of neurological immune-mediated disorders. Using its own MiXCR run on the 5' RACE reads, TCRdb lists one record per CDR3 protein. This sample has around 49,000 distinct CDR3 sequences; about 9.1% occur once, and the top ten carry 1.5% to 2%. Specimen: PBMCs. These TCRs come from a woman between 35 and 50 years old in good health. CDR3s include the opening cysteine and the closing phenylalanine or tryptophan. The D gene is left open where the match is weak. Clone size appears in some rows only: once, few, many, or a class for an expanded clone.

D gene: .
J gene: TRBJ1-1
clone size: few
V gene: TRBV7-2
CDR3 DNA: TGTGCCAGCAGCTTAGCGATAAGGCAAGCCAGGAACACTGAAGCTTTCTTT
CDR3 protein: CASSLAIRQARNTEAFF

D gene: .
J gene: TRBJ2-6
clone size: .
V gene: TRBV7-3
CDR3 DNA: TGTGTCAGCAGCCGTGGGGGTGGAGGCTCTGGGGCCAACGTCCTGACTTTC
CDR3 protein: CVSSRGGGGSGANVLTF

D gene: .
J gene: TRBJ2-1
clone size: many
V gene: TRBV18
CDR3 DNA: TGTGCCAGCTCACCTATGGTGACTAGGAACAATGAGCAGTTCTTC
CDR3 protein: CASSPMVTRNNEQFF

D gene: .
J gene: TRBJ1-2
clone size: few
V gene: TRBV7-2
CDR3 DNA: TGTGCCAGCAGCTTAGTCCCCAGAGCCTATGGCTACACCTTC
CDR3 protein: CASSLVPRAYGYTF

D gene: .
J gene: TRBJ2-7
clone size: many
V gene: TRBV5-1
CDR3 DNA: TGCGCCAGCAGCCGGGACGGGATTAGCTCCTACGAGCAGTACTTC
CDR3 protein: CASSRDGISSYEQYF

D gene: TRBD1
J gene: TRBJ1-2
clone size: few
V gene: TRBV4-1
CDR3 DNA: TGCGCCAGCAGCCAAGTCACAGGGGATTATGGCTACACCTTC
CDR3 protein: CASSQVTGDYGYTF

D gene: TRBD1
J gene: TRBJ1-4
clone size: .
V gene: TRBV6-5
CDR3 DNA: TGTGCCAGCAGCCCGGGACAGGGGGTAAATGAAAAACTGTTTTTT
CDR3 protein: CASSPGQGVNEKLFF

D gene: .
J gene: TRBJ1-5
clone size: many
V gene: TRBV10-3
CDR3 DNA: TGTGCCATCAGTGAGTCGAACGGGGTTACTCAGCCCCAGCATTTT
CDR3 protein: CAISESNGVTQPQHF

D gene: .
J gene: TRBJ1-5
clone size: once
V gene: TRBV7-2
CDR3 DNA: TGTGCCTGCAGCTATGGACTCAATCAGCCCCAGCATTTT
CDR3 protein: CACSYGLNQPQHF

D gene: .
J gene: TRBJ2-7
clone size: many
V gene: TRBV25-1
CDR3 DNA: TGTGCCAGCAGTGGCCGGGGGCGTTCGACCTACGAGCAGTACTTC
CDR3 protein: CASSGRGRSTYEQYF

D gene: .
J gene: TRBJ1-2
clone size: many
V gene: TRBV12-3/TRBV12-4
CDR3 DNA: TGTGCCAGCACCTCCACCCTATTGCGGGGCTACACCTTC
CDR3 protein: CASTSTLLRGYTF

D gene: TRBD2
J gene: TRBJ2-1
clone size: many
V gene: TRBV3-1
CDR3 DNA: TGTGCCAGCAGCCAGGGTTCTAGCGGCGGACCCTACAATGAGCAGTTCTTC
CDR3 protein: CASSQGSSGGPYNEQFF

D gene: .
J gene: TRBJ2-1
clone size: many
V gene: TRBV10-2
CDR3 DNA: TGCGCCAGCAGTGACCCGGCGGTCGATGAGCAGTTCTTC
CDR3 protein: CASSDPAVDEQFF

D gene: .
J gene: TRBJ2-1
clone size: many
V gene: TRBV20-1
CDR3 DNA: TGCAGTGCCAGGGGGGACCTATACAATGAGCAGTTCTTC
CDR3 protein: CSARGDLYNEQFF

D gene: TRBD2
J gene: TRBJ2-3
clone size: many
V gene: TRBV7-2
CDR3 DNA: TGTGCCAGCAGTCCCCAAGCGGGGCTCACAGATACGCAGTATTTT
CDR3 protein: CASSPQAGLTDTQYF

D gene: TRBD2
J gene: TRBJ2-3
clone size: many
V gene: TRBV4-3
CDR3 DNA: TGCGCCAGCAGCCAAGGGTCTAGCGGGGGGAGAGATACGCAGTATTTT
CDR3 protein: CASSQGSSGGRDTQYF

D gene: .
J gene: TRBJ1-1
clone size: many
V gene: TRBV7-3
CDR3 DNA: TGTGCCAGCAGCTTACATGACAGGAACACTGAAGCTTTCTTT
CDR3 protein: CASSLHDRNTEAFF

D gene: TRBD1
J gene: TRBJ2-7
clone size: many
V gene: TRBV14
CDR3 DNA: TGTGCCAGCAGCCCAGGGGGCGTGCAGTACTTC
CDR3 protein: CASSPGGVQYF

D gene: .
J gene: TRBJ1-4
clone size: many
V gene: TRBV18
CDR3 DNA: TGTGCCAGCTCACCGAAAGAGCCGAATGAAAAACTGTTTTTT
CDR3 protein: CASSPKEPNEKLFF

D gene: .
J gene: TRBJ2-3
clone size: many
V gene: TRBV7-9
CDR3 DNA: TGTGCCAGCAGCCCTACGCCCGGCGGAGGGGCAGATACGCAGTATTTT
CDR3 protein: CASSPTPGGGADTQYF

D gene: .
J gene: TRBJ2-3
clone size: many
V gene: TRBV14
CDR3 DNA: TGTGCCAGCAGCCGACAGGAGGGAGATACGCAGTATTTT
CDR3 protein: CASSRQEGDTQYF

D gene: .
J gene: TRBJ1-5
clone size: many
V gene: TRBV12-3/TRBV12-4
CDR3 DNA: TGTGCCAGCAGTTTGGGAGCGGGGCGCAATCAGCCCCAGCATTTT
CDR3 protein: CASSLGAGRNQPQHF

D gene: .
J gene: TRBJ1-1
clone size: many
V gene: TRBV14
CDR3 DNA: TGTGCCAGCAGCCAAGATAAGCCTTCGTTCGGGAAGGACACTGAAGCTTTCTTT
CDR3 protein: CASSQDKPSFGKDTEAFF

D gene: TRBD1
J gene: TRBJ1-5
clone size: many
V gene: TRBV7-2
CDR3 DNA: TGTGCCAGCAGCCTCGACAGGGGGTCCGGGAAACAGCCCCAGCATTTT
CDR3 protein: CASSLDRGSGKQPQHF

D gene: .
J gene: TRBJ1-1
clone size: many
V gene: TRBV6-5
CDR3 DNA: TGTGCCACCTCCCAGCGGAACACTGAAGCTTTCTTT
CDR3 protein: CATSQRNTEAFF

D gene: TRBD1
J gene: TRBJ1-6
clone size: many
V gene: TRBV4-3
CDR3 DNA: TGCGCCAGCAGCCAAGATCTGACAGGGCGCTCACCCCTCCACTTT
CDR3 protein: CASSQDLTGRSPLHF

D gene: .
J gene: TRBJ2-1
clone size: many
V gene: TRBV20-1
CDR3 DNA: TGCAGTGCTAGGCCGCCGGCCTACAATGAGCAGTTCTTC
CDR3 protein: CSARPPAYNEQFF

D gene: TRBD1
J gene: TRBJ1-2
clone size: many
V gene: TRBV5-1
CDR3 DNA: TGCGCCAGCAGCTTGGAGCCCCTGACAGGGTTCGGTGGCTACACCTTC
CDR3 protein: CASSLEPLTGFGGYTF

D gene: .
J gene: TRBJ1-2
clone size: few
V gene: TRBV6-2/TRBV6-3
CDR3 DNA: TGTGCCAGCAGTTACTCGGACGACCGGCTTGCCTTC
CDR3 protein: CASSYSDDRLAF

D gene: .
J gene: TRBJ2-3
clone size: many
V gene: TRBV20-1
CDR3 DNA: TGCAGTGCTAGGGGAGACAGATTCACAGGTACGCAGTATTTT
CDR3 protein: CSARGDRFTGTQYF

D gene: .
J gene: TRBJ1-4
clone size: medium-sized
V gene: TRBV4-3
CDR3 DNA: TGCGCCAGCAGCCGAGGTGGGGGTACTAATGAAAAACTGTTTTTT
CDR3 protein: CASSRGGGTNEKLFF

D gene: .
J gene: TRBJ2-7
clone size: .
V gene: TRBV20-1
CDR3 DNA: TGCAGTGCTAGAGACCTGTCGGTTTCCTACGAGCAGTACTTC
CDR3 protein: CSARDLSVSYEQYF

D gene: TRBD1
J gene: TRBJ1-1
clone size: few
V gene: TRBV5-1
CDR3 DNA: TGCGCCAGCAGCCGGCACGGACAGGGGCTGTCCGGCACTGAAGCTTTCTTT
CDR3 protein: CASSRHGQGLSGTEAFF

D gene: TRBD1
J gene: TRBJ1-4
clone size: .
V gene: TRBV7-2
CDR3 DNA: TGTGCCAGCAGCTTATCCGCGGGACAGGTGATAAATGAAAAACTGTTTTTT
CDR3 protein: CASSLSAGQVINEKLFF

D gene: .
J gene: TRBJ2-3
clone size: many
V gene: TRBV4-1
CDR3 DNA: TGCGCCAGCAGCCAAGACTGGGCAAAGACGCAGTATTTT
CDR3 protein: CASSQDWAKTQYF

D gene: .
J gene: TRBJ2-1
clone size: many
V gene: TRBV5-1
CDR3 DNA: TGCGCCAGCAGCTTGGCAACAGGTTACAATGAGCAGTTCTTC
CDR3 protein: CASSLATGYNEQFF

D gene: .
J gene: TRBJ2-2
clone size: many
V gene: TRBV7-2
CDR3 DNA: TGTGCCAGCTGGGGGTCCGGGAACACCGGGGAGCTGTTTTTT
CDR3 protein: CASWGSGNTGELFF

D gene: TRBD1
J gene: TRBJ1-1
clone size: many
V gene: TRBV7-9
CDR3 DNA: TGTGCCAGCAGCTTAAGGACAGGGCGGAACACTGAAGCTTTCTTT
CDR3 protein: CASSLRTGRNTEAFF